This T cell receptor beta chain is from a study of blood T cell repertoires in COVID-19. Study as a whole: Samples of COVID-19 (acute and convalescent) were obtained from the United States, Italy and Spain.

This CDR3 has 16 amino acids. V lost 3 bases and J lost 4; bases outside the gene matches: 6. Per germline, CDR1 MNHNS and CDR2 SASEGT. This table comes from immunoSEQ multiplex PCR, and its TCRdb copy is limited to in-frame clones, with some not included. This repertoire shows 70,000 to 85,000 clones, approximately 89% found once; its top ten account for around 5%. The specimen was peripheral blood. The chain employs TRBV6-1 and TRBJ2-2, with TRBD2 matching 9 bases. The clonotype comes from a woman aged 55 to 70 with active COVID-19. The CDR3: CASSDLAGRGTGELFF. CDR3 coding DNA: TGTGCCAGCAGTGACCTAGCGGGGCGGGGCACCGGGGAGCTGTTTTTT.